This TCR beta chain was sequenced for a study of cytomegalovirus exposure and HLA in healthy donors. Regarding the study as a whole: The study put 150 or so TCR beta chains on its list as cytomegalovirus-associated.

As concerns this clone: Its antigen is as yet unknown.

Trimming took 0 bases from V and 8 from J, leaving 19 bases between them. The CDR3 extends over 16 amino acids. CDR1 is MGHDK, CDR2 SYGVNS, per germline. Researchers ran the PCR with 60 Vbeta and 13 Jbeta primers. Assay used: immunoSEQ multiplex PCR; TCRdb lists only in-frame clones, some missing. Of about 140,000 clones in the sample, around three quarters were seen once. This rearrangement joins TRBV25-1 to TRBJ1-2; the D gene is possibly TRBD1 (6 bases). The sequenced sample was PBMCs. The TCR comes from a man aged 30-40 years in good health. The CDR3 reads CASSEYGQGYSLGYTF. The DNA of the CDR3 is TGTGCCAGCAGTGAATATGGGCAGGGGTACTCACTCGGCTACACCTTC.